The 23 T cell receptor beta chains presented below share a single source sample, sequenced in a study of T cells in localized non-small cell lung cancer. The protocol was immunoSEQ multiplex PCR, while the TCRdb copy is restricted to in-frame clones and leaves out a portion. This table holds approximately 10,000 clones, roughly 94% found once. The material was peripheral blood, obtained before any cancer treatment. All receptors derive from a woman aged 35-70 years with stage I squamous cell lung carcinoma.

This clone is a singleton in its sample. The rearrangement uses TRBV7-2 and TRBJ1-1, with 7 positions matching TRBD1. The germline gives CDR1 SGHTA, CDR2 FQGNSA. This CDR3 has 15 amino acids. J lost 2 bases, V lost 3 bases, and 6 bases had no gene match. The CDR3 loop reads CASSFTTGINTEAFF. CDR3 nucleotides: TGTGCCAGCAGCTTTACGACAGGGATTAACACTGAAGCTTTCTTT.

The chain uses TRBV7-8 and TRBJ2-7; a possible D gene is TRBD2 (5 bases). The V end was cut by 2 bases, the J end by 4 bases, with 6 bases between. Germline V lookup: CDR1 SGHVS, CDR2 FQNEAQ. This CDR3 is built from 12 residues. This CDR3 reads CASSLSGYEQYF. For the CDR3, the DNA is TGTGCCAGCAGCTTATCGGGGTACGAGCAGTACTTC.

The chain couples TRBV2 to TRBJ1-1, with 7 bases aligning to TRBD1. Trimming took 4 bases from V and 4 from J; bases not matched to a gene: 6. This CDR3 has 14 residues. Germline V CDR1 and CDR2: SNHLY, FYNNEI. The CDR3 spells CASSGQGGVTEAFF. The CDR3 nucleotides are TGTGCCAGCAGTGGACAGGGAGGAGTCACTGAAGCTTTCTTT.

This chain uses TRBV5-1 with TRBJ2-5, with a possible D match to TRBD1 (6 bases). V shed 4 bases and J shed 2 bases, with 18 bases lying between them. Germline V gene sequence: CDR1 SGHRS, CDR2 YFSETQ. This CDR3 comprises 16 residues. In nucleotides, the CDR3 is TGCGCCAGCAGCCCAGGGGAAAAAACCTTTCAAGAGACCCAGTACTTC. Encoded protein: CASSPGEKTFQETQYF. Complete variable domain (other parts from reference TRBV5-1 and TRBJ2-5): KAGVTQTPRYLIKTRGQQVTLSCSPISGHRSVSWYQQTPGQGLQFLFEYFSETQRNKGNFPGRFSGRQFSNSRSEMNVSTLELGDSALYLCASSPGEKTFQETQYFGPGTRLLVL.

This clone was found a few times. The genes are TRBV6-1 and TRBJ1-2; weak D call: TRBD1 (5 bases). Trimming left V 5 bases short and J 4 bases short, with 14 bases between. There are 14 residues in the CDR3. Germline V gene sequence: CDR1 MNHNS, CDR2 SASEGT. Written as DNA, the CDR3 is TGTGCCAGCAGTTATGACAGCGGATCCTATGGCTACACCTTC. Translating it yields CASSYDSGSYGYTF.

This rearrangement joins TRBV30 to TRBJ2-5; 9 bases fit TRBD2. CDR3 length equals 17 residues. Germline V gene data show CDR1 as GTSNPN and CDR2 as SVGIG (reference sequence). Germline trimming cut 0 bases from V and 5 bases from J; bases unmatched to any gene: 13. CDR3 DNA sequence: TGTGCCTGGAGTGTAGGGCTAGCGGGGTCTCTCTGGGAGACCCAGTACTTC. This encodes CAWSVGLAGSLWETQYF.

This clone was observed a few times. The chain employs TRBV4-1 and TRBJ1-2; D gene uncertain. Germline lookup yields CDR1 MGHRA and CDR2 YSYEKL. The CDR3 is made up of 13 amino acids. Trimming pared 0 bases from V and 6 bases from J, leaving 8 bases between. CDR3 nucleotides: TGCGCCAGCAGCCAAGAGAGGAAGGATGGCTACACCTTC. As protein: CASSQERKDGYTF.

The chain couples TRBV9 to TRBJ1-3; maybe TRBD1 (5 bases). Looked up from germline, CDR1 is SGDLS and CDR2 is YYNGEE. CDR3 length: 18 residues. V gave up 4 bases and J gave up 0 bases, with 20 bases separating them. CDR3 sequence (DNA): TGTGCCAGCAGCCCCCGTTCAGGGACTTCAAGCTCTGGAAACACCATATATTTT. Translating it yields CASSPRSGTSSSGNTIYF.

This sequence joins TRBV10-3 and TRBJ1-2; D not certain. CDR1 and CDR2 (germline): ENHRY, SYGVKD. The CDR3 is 13 residues long. V gave up 3 bases and J gave up 6 bases, with 11 bases separating them. CDR3 protein: CAISDSPPNGYTF. In DNA, the CDR3 is TGTGCCATCAGTGACTCGCCGCCAAATGGCTACACCTTC.

J is TRBJ1-2 and V is TRBV5-4; D is uncertain. V lost 10 bases to trimming and J lost 4 bases, with 14 bases between them. The length of the CDR3 is 12 residues. Germline values: CDR1 SGHNT, CDR2 YYREEE (reference sequence). The CDR3 loop reads CAVPRAAYGYTF. The CDR3 DNA reads as TGTGCCGTTCCTCGGGCCGCCTATGGCTACACCTTC. Looking up the rest from reference TRBV5-4 and TRBJ1-2 gives the full variable domain: ETGVTQSPTHLIKTRGQQVTLRCSSQSGHNTVSWYQQALGQGPQFIFQYYREEENGRGNFPPRFSGLQFPNYSSELNVNALELDDSALYLCAVPRAAYGYTFGSGTRLTVV.

This rearrangement joins TRBV5-5 to TRBJ1-3; D remains unclear. This CDR3 is 15 amino acids long. Germline V gene lookup returns CDR1 SGHKS and CDR2 YYEKEE (reference sequence). The V end was cut by 2 bases, the J end by 8 bases, with 17 bases between. CDR3 bases: TGTGCCAGCAGCTTCCAGGCCCCCTCAGCCGACACCATATATTTT. Translating it yields CASSFQAPSADTIYF.

The V call is TRBV29-1, the J call TRBJ2-7, with TRBD1 matching 9 bases. Germline assignment: CDR1 SQVTM and CDR2 ANQGSEA. CDR3 length: 12 amino acids. V trimming: 3 bases; J trimming: 3 bases; junction bases outside the gene matches: 0. The CDR3 sequence is CSVEDRGYEQYF. CDR3 sequence (DNA): TGCAGCGTTGAGGACAGGGGCTACGAGCAGTACTTC.

Comments on this clone: Other nucleotide sequences in the sample specify the same CDR3. The chain links TRBV4-3 to TRBJ1-5; no definite D call. Trimming removed 0 bases at V and 6 bases at J, with 6 bases between. CDR1 LGHNA and CDR2 YSLEER come from the germline V gene. CDR3 length: 13 amino acids. The CDR3 coding sequence is TGCGCCAGCAGCCAAGATAAGGGTCAGCCCCAGCATTTT. This sequence encodes CASSQDKGQPQHF.

J is TRBJ1-2 and V is TRBV9; weak D call: TRBD1 (6 bases). CDR1 is SGDLS, CDR2 YYNGEE, per germline. The CDR3 is made up of 14 amino acids. V lost 0 bases and J 4 bases, leaving 10 bases between the germline ends. The CDR3 DNA is TGTGCCAGCAGCGTAGACAGGGACCCCTATGGCTACACCTTC. Translating it yields CASSVDRDPYGYTF.

The CDR3 spells CASSLDGDRDYETQYF. For the CDR3, the DNA is TGCGCCAGCAGCTTGGATGGGGACAGGGATTACGAGACCCAGTACTTC. This sequence joins TRBV5-1 and TRBJ2-5; 9 nucleotides align to TRBD1. Trimming at V came to 0 bases and at J to 5 bases, leaving 8 bases not matched to a gene. In germline, CDR1 is SGHRS, CDR2 YFSETQ. There are 16 residues in the CDR3.

The chain employs TRBV27 and TRBJ1-2; TRBD1 aligns across 7 bases. Trimming cost V 4 bases and J 5 bases; bases outside gene matches: 13. This CDR3 region has 16 residues. CDR1 is MNHEY and CDR2 is SMNVEV in the germline V gene (reference sequence). This CDR3 reads CASSSLTGVHLYGYTF. The DNA for the CDR3 is TGTGCCAGCAGTTCACTAACAGGGGTTCACCTTTATGGCTACACCTTC.

The chain is built from TRBV7-2 and TRBJ1-1; 9 nucleotides line up with TRBD1. Germline lookup yields CDR1 SGHTA and CDR2 FQGNSA. The trim removed 1 base at V and 10 bases at J, leaving 16 bases unmatched. The CDR3 loop spans 17 amino acids. CDR3 residues: CASSLGPPGQGKAGAFF. The CDR3 bases are TGTGCCAGCAGCTTAGGCCCTCCGGGACAGGGTAAGGCGGGAGCTTTCTTT.

The genes are TRBV7-9 and TRBJ2-1; 7 bases align to TRBD1. The CDR3 sequence is 14 residues long. V shed 5 bases and J 8 bases; nucleotides not matched to a gene: 9. Germline CDR1 reads SEHNR; CDR2 reads FQNEAQ (reference sequence). The CDR3 reads CASSPSQGVHEQFF. CDR3 DNA: TGTGCCAGCAGCCCCAGCCAGGGGGTGCATGAGCAGTTCTTC.

This chain links TRBV30 with TRBJ2-5; D might be TRBD2 (5 bases). Between the trimmed V and J ends, which lost 0 bases and 1 base, there was a span of 6 bases. Germline assignment: CDR1 GTSNPN and CDR2 SVGIG (reference sequence). The CDR3 is 13 amino acids. CDR3 sequence (DNA): TGTGCCTGGAGTGTCGGGGTCCAAGAGACCCAGTACTTC. Amino acids: CAWSVGVQETQYF.

V is TRBV5-6 and J is TRBJ2-7; possible D gene TRBD1, 6 bases. Germline V gene lookup returns CDR1 SGHDT and CDR2 YYEEEE. V lost 0 bases, J lost 3 bases, and 7 bases lay in between. The CDR3 is 13 residues long. CDR3 residues: CASSLAQGYEQYF. CDR3 DNA: TGTGCCAGCAGCTTGGCACAGGGCTACGAGCAGTACTTC. Drawing the rest from reference TRBV5-6 and TRBJ2-7, the complete variable domain is DAGVTQSPTHLIKTRGQQVTLRCSPKSGHDTVSWYQQALGQGPQFIFQYYEEEERQRGNFPDRFSGHQFPNYSSELNVNALLLGDSALYLCASSLAQGYEQYFGPGTRLTVT.

This chain joins TRBV19 and TRBJ1-1; D is perhaps TRBD1 (6 bases). Trimming cost V 7 bases and J 5 bases, with 20 bases left between them. Germline V lookup: CDR1 LNHDA, CDR2 SQIVND (reference sequence). CDR3 length equals 15 residues. The CDR3 loop reads CASIVGGAGRTEAFF. CDR3 bases: TGTGCCAGTATCGTCGGGGGGGCAGGGAGGACTGAAGCTTTCTTT. The variable domain in full, completed from reference TRBV19 and TRBJ1-1, reads DGGITQSPKYLFRKEGQNVTLSCEQNLNHDAMYWYRQDPGQGLRLIYYSQIVNDFQKGDIAEGYSVSREKKESFPLTVTSAQKNPTAFYLCASIVGGAGRTEAFFGQGTRLTVV.

The rearrangement joins TRBV5-5 to TRBJ2-7, with D possibly matching TRBD1 (6 bases). The CDR3 is 14 residues long. Trimming removed 0 bases at V and 6 bases at J, with 13 bases between. CDR1 is SGHKS, CDR2 YYEKEE, per germline (reference sequence). The CDR3 loop is CASSLVQGGGEQYF. The CDR3 DNA sequence: TGTGCCAGCAGCTTGGTACAGGGTGGCGGCGAGCAGTACTTC.

This clone was seen only once. The genes are TRBV5-1 and TRBJ2-5; no definite D call. Germline lookup yields CDR1 SGHRS and CDR2 YFSETQ. V was cut by 0 bases and J by 5 bases, with 5 bases left in between. This CDR3 has 12 residues. The CDR3 region has the DNA TGCGCCAGCAGCTTGGCCATGGAGACCCAGTACTTC. Translation: CASSLAMETQYF.